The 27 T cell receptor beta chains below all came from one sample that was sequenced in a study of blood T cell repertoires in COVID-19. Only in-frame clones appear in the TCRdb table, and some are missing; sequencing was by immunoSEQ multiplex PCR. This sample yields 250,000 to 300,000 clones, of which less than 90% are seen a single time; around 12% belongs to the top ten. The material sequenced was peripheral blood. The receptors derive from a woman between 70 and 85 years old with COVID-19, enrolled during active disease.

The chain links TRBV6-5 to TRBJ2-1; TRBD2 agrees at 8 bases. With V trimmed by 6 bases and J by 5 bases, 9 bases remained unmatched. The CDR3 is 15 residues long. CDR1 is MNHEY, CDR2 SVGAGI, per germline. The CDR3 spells CASSPSGGSNNEQFF. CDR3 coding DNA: TGTGCCAGCAGCCCGTCGGGGGGGTCCAACAATGAGCAGTTCTTC.

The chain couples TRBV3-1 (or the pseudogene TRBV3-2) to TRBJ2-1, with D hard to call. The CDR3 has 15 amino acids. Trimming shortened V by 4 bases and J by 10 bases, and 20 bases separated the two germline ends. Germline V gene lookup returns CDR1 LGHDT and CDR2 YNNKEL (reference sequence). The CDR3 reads CASSLKSGLLNEQFF. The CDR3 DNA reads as TGTGCCAGCAGCCTAAAAAGTGGGCTCCTAAACGAGCAGTTCTTC.

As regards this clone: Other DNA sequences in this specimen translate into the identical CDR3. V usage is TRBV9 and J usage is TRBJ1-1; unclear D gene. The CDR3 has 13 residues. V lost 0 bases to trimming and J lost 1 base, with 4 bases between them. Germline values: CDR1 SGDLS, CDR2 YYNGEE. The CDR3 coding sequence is TGTGCCAGCAGCGTAGATAGGAACACTGAAGCTTTCTTT. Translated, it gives CASSVDRNTEAFF.

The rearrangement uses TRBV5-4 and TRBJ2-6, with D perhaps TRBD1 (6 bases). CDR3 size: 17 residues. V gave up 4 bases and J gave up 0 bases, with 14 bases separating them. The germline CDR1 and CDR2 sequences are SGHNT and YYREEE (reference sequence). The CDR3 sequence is CASSTPGQSSGANVLTF. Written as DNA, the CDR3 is TGTGCCAGCAGCACTCCGGGACAAAGCTCTGGGGCCAACGTCCTGACTTTC.

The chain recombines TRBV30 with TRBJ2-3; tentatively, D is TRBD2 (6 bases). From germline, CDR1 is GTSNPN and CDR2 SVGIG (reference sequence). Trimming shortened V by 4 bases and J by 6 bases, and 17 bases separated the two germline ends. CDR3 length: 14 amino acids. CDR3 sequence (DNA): TGTGCCTGGAAGGTTTCAGGGAGGAGTGATACGCAGTATTTT. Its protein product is CAWKVSGRSDTQYF.

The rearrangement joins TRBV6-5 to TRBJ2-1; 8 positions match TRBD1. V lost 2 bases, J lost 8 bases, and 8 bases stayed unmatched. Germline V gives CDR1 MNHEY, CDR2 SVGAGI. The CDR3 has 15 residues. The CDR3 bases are TGTGCCAGCAGTTACGGACAGGGACGAGGGGATGAGCAGTTCTTC. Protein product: CASSYGQGRGDEQFF.

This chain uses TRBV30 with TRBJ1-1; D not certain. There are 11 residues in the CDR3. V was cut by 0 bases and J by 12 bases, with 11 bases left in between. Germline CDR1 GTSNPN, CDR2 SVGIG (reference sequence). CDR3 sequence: CAWSVNENTFF. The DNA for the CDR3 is TGTGCCTGGAGTGTGAATGAGAATACTTTCTTT.

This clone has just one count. The CDR3 region has the DNA TGTGCCAGCCGGCGGGGTGGCGCAAACTACGAGCAGTACTTC. It yields the protein CASRRGGANYEQYF. This chain joins TRBV28 and TRBJ2-7; D may be TRBD2 (6 bases). Trimming took 8 bases from V and 3 from J, leaving 17 bases between them. This CDR3 spans 14 amino acids. Germline V lookup: CDR1 MDHEN, CDR2 SYDVKM. The full variable domain, completed using reference TRBV28 and TRBJ2-7, is DVKVTQSSRYLVKRTGEKVFLECVQDMDHENMFWYRQDPGLGLRLIYFSYDVKMKEKGDIPEGYSVSREKKERFSLILESASTNQTSMYLCASRRGGANYEQYFGPGTRLTVT.

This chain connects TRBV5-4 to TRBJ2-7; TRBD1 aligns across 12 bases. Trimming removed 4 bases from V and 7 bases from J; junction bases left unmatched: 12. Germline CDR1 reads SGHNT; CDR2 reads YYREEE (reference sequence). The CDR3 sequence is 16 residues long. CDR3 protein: CASSKGQGASSKEQYF. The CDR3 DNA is TGTGCCAGCAGCAAGGGACAGGGGGCATCAAGTAAAGAGCAGTACTTC.

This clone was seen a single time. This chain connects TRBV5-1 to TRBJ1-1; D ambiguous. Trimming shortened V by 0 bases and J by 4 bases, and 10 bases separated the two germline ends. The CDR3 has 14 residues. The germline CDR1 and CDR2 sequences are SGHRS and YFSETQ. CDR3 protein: CASSLDPGVTEAFF. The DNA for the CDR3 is TGCGCCAGCAGCTTGGACCCCGGAGTCACTGAAGCTTTCTTT.

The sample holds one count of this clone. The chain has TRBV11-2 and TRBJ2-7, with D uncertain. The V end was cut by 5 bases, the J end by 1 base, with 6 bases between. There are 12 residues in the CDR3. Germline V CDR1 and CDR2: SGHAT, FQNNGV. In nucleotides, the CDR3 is TGTGCCAGCAGCCCAGTATCCTACGAGCAGTACTTC. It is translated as CASSPVSYEQYF.

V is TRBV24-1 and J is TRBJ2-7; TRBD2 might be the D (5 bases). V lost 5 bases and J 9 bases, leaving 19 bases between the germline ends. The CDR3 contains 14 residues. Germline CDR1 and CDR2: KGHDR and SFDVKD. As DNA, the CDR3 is TGTGCCACCAGTGCAGTTACAGATCCCGAGGGGCAGTACTTC. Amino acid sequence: CATSAVTDPEGQYF.

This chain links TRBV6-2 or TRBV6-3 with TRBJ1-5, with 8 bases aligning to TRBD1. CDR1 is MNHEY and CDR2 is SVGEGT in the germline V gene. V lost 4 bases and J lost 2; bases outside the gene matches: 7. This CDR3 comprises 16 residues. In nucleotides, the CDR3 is TGTGCCAGCAGTTTCCGGACAGGGAATGGCAATCAGCCCCAGCATTTT. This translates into CASSFRTGNGNQPQHF.

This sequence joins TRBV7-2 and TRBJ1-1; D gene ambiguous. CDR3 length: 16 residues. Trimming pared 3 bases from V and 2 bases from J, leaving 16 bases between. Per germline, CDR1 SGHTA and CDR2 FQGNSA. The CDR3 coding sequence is TGTGCCAGCAGCTTTCGGGGAGTTGGAGAAAACACTGAAGCTTTCTTT. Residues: CASSFRGVGENTEAFF.

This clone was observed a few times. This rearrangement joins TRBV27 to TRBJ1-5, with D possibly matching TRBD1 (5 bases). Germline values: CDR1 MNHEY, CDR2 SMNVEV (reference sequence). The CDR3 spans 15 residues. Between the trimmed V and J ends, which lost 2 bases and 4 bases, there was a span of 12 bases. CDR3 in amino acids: CASSLVSGLNQPQHF. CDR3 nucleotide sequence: TGTGCCAGCAGTTTAGTGTCAGGGCTTAATCAGCCCCAGCATTTT.

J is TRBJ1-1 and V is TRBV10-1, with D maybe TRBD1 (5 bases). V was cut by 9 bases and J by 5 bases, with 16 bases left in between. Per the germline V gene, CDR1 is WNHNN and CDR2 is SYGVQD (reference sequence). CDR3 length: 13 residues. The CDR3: CASKLRRGTEAFF. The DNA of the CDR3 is TGCGCCAGTAAGCTCCGTCGGGGGACTGAAGCTTTCTTT.

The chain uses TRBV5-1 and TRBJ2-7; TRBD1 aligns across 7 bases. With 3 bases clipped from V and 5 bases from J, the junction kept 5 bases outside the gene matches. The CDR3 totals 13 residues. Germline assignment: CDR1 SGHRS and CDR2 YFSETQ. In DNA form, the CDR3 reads TGCGCCAGCAGCTGGGGACAGCCCGACGAGCAGTACTTC. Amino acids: CASSWGQPDEQYF.

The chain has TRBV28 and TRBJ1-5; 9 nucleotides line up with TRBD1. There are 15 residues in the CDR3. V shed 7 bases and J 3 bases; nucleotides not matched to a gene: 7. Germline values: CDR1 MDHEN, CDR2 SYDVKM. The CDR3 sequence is CASNDWTGDNQPQHF. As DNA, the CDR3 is TGTGCCAGCAACGATTGGACAGGGGACAATCAGCCCCAGCATTTT.

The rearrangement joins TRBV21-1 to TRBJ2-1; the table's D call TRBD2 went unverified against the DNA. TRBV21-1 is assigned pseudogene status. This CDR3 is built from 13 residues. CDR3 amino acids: CASSNQCGGAWFF. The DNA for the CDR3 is TGTGCCAGCAGCAATCAGTGCGGGGGGGCGTGGTTCTTC.

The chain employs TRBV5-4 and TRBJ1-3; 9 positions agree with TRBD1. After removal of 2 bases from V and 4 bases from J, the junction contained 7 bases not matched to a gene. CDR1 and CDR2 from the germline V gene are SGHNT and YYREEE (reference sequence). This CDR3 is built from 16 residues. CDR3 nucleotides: TGTGCCAGCAGCTTACCCGGGACAGGGACCGGAAACACCATATATTTT. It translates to CASSLPGTGTGNTIYF.

CDR3 protein: CASTNLLAHTNYSNQPQHF. The CDR3, as DNA: TGTGCCAGCACAAATCTCCTAGCCCACACTAATTATAGCAATCAGCCCCAGCATTTT. This chain uses TRBV27 with TRBJ1-5; D uncertain. Germline-derived CDR1 and CDR2 are MNHEY and SMNVEV (reference sequence). V was cut by 7 bases and J by 0 bases, with 25 bases left in between. The CDR3 consists of 19 residues.

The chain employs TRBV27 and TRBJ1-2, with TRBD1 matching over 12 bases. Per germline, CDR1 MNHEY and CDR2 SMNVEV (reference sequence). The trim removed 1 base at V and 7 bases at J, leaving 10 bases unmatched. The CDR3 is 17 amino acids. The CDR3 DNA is TGTGCCAGCAGTTTATTTGTCGGGACAGGGGGCCAGGGTGGCTACACCTTC. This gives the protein CASSLFVGTGGQGGYTF.

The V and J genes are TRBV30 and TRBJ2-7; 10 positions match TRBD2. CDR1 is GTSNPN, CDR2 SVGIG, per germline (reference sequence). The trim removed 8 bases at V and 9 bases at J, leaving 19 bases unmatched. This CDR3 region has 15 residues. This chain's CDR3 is CARTDPSAGGRLQYF. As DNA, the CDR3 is TGTGCCCGAACTGATCCCTCAGCGGGGGGGCGCCTGCAGTACTTC.

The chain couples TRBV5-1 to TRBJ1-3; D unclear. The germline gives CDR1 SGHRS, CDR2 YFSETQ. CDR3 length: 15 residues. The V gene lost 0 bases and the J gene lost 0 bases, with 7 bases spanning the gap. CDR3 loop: CASSLGIVSGNTIYF. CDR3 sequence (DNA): TGCGCCAGCAGCTTGGGTATTGTCTCTGGAAACACCATATATTTT.

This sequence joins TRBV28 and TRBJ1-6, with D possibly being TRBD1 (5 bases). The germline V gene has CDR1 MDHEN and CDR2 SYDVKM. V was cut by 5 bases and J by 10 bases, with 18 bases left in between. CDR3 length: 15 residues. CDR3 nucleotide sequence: TGTGCCAGCAGTGGCCCAGGGTTACCCTTATCACCCCTCCACTTT. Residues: CASSGPGLPLSPLHF.

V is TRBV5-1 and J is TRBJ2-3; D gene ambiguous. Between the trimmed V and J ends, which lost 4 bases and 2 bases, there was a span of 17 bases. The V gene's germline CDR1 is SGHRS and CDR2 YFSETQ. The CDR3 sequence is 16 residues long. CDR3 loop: CASSASFLGPTDTQYF. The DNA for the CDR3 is TGCGCCAGCAGCGCTTCATTTCTTGGGCCCACAGATACGCAGTATTTT.

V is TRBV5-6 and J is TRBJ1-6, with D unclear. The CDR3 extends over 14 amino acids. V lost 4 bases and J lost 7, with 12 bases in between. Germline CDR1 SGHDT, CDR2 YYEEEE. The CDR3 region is CASSLPLSNSPLHF. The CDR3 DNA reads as TGTGCCAGCAGCCTACCGCTCTCGAATTCACCCCTCCACTTT. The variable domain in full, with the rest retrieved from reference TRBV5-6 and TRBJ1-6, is DAGVTQSPTHLIKTRGQQVTLRCSPKSGHDTVSWYQQALGQGPQFIFQYYEEEERQRGNFPDRFSGHQFPNYSSELNVNALLLGDSALYLCASSLPLSNSPLHFGNGTRLTVT.